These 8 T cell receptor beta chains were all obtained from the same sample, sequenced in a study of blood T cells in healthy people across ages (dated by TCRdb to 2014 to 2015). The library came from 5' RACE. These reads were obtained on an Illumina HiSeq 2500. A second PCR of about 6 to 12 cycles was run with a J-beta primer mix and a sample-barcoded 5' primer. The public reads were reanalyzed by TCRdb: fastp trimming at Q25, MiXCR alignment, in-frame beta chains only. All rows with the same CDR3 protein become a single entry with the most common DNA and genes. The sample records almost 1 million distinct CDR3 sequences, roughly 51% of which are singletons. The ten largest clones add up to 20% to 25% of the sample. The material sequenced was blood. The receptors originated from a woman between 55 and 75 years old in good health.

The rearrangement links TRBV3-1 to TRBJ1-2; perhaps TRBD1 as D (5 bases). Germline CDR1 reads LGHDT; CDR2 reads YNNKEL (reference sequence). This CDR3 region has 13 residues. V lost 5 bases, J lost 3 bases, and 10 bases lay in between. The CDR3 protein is CASSGRVDYGYTF. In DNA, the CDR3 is TGTGCCAGCAGCGGCAGGGTGGACTATGGCTACACCTTC.

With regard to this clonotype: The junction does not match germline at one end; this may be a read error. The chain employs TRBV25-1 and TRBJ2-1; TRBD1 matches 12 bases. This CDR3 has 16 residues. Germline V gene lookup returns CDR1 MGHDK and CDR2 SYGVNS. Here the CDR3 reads CASSSAGTGGINGQFF. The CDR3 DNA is TGTGCCAGCTCTTCGGCCGGGACAGGGGGCATAAATGGGCAGTTCTTC.

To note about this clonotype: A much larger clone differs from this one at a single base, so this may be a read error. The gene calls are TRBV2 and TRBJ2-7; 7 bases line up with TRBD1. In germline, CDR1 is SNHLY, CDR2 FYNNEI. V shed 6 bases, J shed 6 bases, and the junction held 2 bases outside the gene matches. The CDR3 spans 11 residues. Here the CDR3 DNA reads TGTGCCAGCAGAGGGACAGCCGAGCAGTACTTC. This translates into CASRGTAEQYF.

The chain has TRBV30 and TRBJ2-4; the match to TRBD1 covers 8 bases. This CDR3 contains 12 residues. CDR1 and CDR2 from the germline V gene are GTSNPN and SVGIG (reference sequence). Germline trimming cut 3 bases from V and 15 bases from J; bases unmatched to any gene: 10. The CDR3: CAWRASSGGSYF. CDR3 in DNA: TGTGCCTGGAGGGCCTCTTCAGGGGGCTCGTACTTC.

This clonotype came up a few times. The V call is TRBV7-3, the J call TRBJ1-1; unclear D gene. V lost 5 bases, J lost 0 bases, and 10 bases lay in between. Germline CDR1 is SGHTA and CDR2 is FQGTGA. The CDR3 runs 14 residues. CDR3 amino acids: CASSPSSMNTEAFF. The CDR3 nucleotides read TGTGCCAGCAGCCCCAGTAGCATGAACACTGAAGCTTTCTTT.

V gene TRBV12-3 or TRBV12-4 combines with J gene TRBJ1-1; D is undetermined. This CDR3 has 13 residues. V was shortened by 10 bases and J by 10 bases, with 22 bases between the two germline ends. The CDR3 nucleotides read TGTGCCACCATCTTAGGGCCCGCTTGGGGAGCTTTCTTT. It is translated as CATILGPAWGAFF.

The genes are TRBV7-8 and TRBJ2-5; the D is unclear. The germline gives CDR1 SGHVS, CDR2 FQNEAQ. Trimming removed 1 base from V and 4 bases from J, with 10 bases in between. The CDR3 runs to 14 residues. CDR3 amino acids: CASSLGRAPETQYF. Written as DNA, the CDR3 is TGTGCCAGCAGCTTAGGACGGGCCCCAGAGACCCAGTACTTC.

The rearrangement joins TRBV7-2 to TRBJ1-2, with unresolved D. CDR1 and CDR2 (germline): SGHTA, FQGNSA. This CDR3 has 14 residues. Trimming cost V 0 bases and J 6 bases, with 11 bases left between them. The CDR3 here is CASSLAWAVNGYTF. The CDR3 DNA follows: TGTGCCAGCAGCTTAGCTTGGGCAGTCAATGGCTACACCTTC.